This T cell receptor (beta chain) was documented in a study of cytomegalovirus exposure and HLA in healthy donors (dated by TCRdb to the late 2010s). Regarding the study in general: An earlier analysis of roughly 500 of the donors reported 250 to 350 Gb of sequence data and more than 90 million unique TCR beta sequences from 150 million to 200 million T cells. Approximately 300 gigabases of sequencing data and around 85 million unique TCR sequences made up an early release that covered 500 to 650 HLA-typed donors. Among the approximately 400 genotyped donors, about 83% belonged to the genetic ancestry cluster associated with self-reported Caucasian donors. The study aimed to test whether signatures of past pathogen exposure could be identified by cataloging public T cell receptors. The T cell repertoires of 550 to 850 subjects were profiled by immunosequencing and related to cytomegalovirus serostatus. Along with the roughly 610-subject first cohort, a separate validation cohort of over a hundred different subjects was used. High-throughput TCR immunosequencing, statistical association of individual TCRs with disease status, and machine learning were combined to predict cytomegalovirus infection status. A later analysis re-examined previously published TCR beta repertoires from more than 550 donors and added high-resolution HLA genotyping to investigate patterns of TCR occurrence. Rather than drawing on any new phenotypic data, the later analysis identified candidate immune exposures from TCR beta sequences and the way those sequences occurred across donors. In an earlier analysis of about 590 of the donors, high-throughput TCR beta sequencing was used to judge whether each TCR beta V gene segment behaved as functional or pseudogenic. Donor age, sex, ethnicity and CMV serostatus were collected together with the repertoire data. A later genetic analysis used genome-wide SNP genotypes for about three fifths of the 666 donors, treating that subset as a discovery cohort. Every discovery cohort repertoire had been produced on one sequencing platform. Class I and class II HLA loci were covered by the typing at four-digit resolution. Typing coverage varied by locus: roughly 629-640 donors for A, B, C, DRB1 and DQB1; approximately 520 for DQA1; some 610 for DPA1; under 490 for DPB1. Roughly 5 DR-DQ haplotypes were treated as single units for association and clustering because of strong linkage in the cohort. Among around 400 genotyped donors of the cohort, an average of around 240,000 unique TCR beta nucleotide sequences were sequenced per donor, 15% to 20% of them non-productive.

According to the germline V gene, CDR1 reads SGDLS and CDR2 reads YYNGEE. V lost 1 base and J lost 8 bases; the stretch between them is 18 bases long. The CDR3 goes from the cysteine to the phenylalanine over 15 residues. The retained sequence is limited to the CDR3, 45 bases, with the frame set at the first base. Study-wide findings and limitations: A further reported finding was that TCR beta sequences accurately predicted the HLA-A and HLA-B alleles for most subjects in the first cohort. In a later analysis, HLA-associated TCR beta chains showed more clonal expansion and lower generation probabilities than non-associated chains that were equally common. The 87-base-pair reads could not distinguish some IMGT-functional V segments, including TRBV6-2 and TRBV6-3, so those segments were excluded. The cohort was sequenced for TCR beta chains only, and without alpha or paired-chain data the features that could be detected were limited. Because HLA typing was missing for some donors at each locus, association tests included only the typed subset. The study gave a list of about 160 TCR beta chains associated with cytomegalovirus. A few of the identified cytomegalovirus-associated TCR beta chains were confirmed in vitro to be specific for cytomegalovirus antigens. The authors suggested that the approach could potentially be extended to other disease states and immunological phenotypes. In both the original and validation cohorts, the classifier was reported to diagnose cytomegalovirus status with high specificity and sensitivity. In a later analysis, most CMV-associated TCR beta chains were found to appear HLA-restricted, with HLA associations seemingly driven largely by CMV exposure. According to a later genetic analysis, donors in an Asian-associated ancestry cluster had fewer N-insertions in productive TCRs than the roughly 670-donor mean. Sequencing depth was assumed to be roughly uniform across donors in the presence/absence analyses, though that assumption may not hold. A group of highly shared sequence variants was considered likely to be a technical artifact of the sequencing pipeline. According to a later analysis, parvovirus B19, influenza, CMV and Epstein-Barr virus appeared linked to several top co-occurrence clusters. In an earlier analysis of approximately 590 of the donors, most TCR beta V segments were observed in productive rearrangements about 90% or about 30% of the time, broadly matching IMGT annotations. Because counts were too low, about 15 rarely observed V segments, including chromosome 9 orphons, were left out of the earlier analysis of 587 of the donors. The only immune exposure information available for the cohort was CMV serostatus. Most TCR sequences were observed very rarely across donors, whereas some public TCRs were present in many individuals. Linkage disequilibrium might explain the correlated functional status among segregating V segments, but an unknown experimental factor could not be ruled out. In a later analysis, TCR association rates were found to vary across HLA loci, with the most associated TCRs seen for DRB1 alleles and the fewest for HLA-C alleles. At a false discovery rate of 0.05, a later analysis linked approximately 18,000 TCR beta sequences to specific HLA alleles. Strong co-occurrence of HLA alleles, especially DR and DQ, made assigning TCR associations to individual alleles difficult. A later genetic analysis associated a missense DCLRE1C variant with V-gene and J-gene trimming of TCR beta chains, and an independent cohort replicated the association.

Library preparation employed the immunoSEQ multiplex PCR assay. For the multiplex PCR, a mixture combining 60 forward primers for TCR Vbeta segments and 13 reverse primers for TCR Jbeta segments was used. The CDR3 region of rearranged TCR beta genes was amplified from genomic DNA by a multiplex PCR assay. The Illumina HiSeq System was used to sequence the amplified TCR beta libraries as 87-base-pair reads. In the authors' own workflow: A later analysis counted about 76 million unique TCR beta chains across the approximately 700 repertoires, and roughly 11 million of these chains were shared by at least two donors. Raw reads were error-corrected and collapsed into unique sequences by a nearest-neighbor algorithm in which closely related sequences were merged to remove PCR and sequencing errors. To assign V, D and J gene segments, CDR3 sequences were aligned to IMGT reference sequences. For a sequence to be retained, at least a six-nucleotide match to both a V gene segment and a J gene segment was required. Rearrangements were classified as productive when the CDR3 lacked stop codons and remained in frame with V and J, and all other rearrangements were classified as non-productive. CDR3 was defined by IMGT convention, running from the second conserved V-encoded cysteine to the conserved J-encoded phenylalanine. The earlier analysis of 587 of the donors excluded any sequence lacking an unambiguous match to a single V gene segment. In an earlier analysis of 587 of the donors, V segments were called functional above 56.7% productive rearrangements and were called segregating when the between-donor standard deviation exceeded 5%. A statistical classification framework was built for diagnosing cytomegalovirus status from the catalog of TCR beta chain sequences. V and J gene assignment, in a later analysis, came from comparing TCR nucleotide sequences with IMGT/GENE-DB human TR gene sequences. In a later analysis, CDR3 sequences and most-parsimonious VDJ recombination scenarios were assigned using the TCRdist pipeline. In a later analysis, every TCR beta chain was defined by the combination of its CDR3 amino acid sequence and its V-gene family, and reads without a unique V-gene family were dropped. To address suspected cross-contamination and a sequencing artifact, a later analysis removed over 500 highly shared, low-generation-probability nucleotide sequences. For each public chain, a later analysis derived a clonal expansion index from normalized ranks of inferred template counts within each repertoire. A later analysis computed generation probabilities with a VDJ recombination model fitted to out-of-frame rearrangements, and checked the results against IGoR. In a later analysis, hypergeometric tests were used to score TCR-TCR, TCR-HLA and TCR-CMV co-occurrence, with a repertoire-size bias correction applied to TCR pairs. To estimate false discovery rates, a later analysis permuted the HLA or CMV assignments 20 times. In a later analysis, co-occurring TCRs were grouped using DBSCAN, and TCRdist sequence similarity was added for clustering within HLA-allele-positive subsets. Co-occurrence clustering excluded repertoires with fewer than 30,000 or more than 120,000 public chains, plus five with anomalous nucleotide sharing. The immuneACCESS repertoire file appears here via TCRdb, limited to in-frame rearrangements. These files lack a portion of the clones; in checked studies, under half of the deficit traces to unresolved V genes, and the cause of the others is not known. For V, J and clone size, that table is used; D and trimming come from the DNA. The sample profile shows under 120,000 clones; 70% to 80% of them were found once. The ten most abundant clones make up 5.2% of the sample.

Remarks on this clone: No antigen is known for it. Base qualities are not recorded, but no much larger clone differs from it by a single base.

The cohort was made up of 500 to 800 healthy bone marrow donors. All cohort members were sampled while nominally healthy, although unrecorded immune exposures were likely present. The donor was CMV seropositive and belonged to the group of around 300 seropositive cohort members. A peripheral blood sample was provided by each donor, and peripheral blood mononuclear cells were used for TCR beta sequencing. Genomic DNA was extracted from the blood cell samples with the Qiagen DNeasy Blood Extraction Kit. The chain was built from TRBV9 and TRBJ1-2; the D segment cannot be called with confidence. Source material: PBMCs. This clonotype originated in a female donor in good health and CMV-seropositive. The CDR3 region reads CASSVTSHQSQGYTF. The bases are TGTGCCAGCAGCGTAACAAGTCATCAATCTCAAGGCTACACCTTC.